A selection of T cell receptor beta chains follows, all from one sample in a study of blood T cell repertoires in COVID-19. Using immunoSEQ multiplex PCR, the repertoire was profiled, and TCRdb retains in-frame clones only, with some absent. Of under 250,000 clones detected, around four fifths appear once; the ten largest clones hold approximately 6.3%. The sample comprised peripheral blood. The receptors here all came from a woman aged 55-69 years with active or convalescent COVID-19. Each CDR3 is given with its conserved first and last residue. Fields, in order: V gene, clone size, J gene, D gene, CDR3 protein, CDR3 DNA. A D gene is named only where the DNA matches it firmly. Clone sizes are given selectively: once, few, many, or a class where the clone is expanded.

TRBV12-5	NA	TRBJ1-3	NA	CASGPPGQSGNTIYF	TGTGCTAGTGGCCCCCCCGGACAGTCTGGAAACACCATATATTTT
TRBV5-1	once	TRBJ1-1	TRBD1	CASSLNRGAGNTEAFF	TGCGCCAGCAGCTTAAACAGGGGTGCAGGGAACACTGAAGCTTTCTTT
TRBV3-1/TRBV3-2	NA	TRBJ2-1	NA	CASSQEGTGTRSNEQFF	TGTGCCAGCAGCCAAGAGGGAACCGGGACTCGGTCCAATGAGCAGTTCTTC
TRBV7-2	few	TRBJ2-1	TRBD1	CASCPGTGGWNEQFF	TGTGCCAGCTGCCCCGGGACAGGGGGTTGGAATGAGCAGTTCTTC
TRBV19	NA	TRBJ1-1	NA	CASGYREAFF	TGTGCCAGTGGTTACCGAGAGGCTTTCTTT
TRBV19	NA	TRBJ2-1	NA	CASSIGDNEQFF	TGTGCCAGTAGTATAGGAGACAATGAGCAGTTCTTC
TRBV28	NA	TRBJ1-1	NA	CASSLSTGAFF	TGTGCCAGCAGTTTGTCGACTGGAGCTTTCTTT
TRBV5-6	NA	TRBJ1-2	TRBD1	CASSLGTGVSGYTF	TGTGCCAGCAGCTTGGGGACAGGGGTGAGTGGCTACACCTTC
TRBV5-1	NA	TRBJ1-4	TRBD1	CASSVGDRVGEKLFF	TGCGCCAGCAGCGTGGGAGACAGGGTCGGGGAAAAACTGTTTTTT
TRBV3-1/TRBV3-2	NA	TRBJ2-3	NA	CASSQYGPDTQYF	TGTGCCAGCAGTCAATATGGGCCAGATACGCAGTATTTT
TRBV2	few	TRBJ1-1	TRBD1	CASSLRGQTEAFF	TGTGCCAGCAGTCTCAGGGGGCAGACTGAAGCTTTCTTT
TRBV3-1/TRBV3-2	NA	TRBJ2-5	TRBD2	CASSQDSGRTQYF	TGTGCCAGCAGCCAAGATAGCGGGAGGACCCAGTACTTC
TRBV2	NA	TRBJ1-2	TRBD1	CASRVNRGLDGYTF	TGTGCCAGCAGAGTTAACAGGGGATTAGATGGCTACACCTTC
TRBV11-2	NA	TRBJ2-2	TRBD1	CASRPGTDTGELFF	TGTGCCAGCCGACCCGGGACAGACACCGGGGAGCTGTTTTTT
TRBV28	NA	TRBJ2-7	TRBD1	CASIPGQGYEQYF	TGTGCCAGCATCCCGGGACAGGGCTACGAGCAGTACTTC
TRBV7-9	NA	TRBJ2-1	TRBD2	CASRTTSGRNEQFF	TGTGCCAGCAGAACGACTAGCGGGCGAAATGAGCAGTTCTTC
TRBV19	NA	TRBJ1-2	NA	CASSIQVSGGGYTF	TGTGCCAGTAGTATCCAGGTCTCCGGAGGTGGCTACACCTTC
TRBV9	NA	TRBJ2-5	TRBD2	CASSAGLAGGGGRETQYF	TGTGCCAGCAGCGCGGGACTAGCGGGAGGAGGGGGTCGAGAGACCCAGTACTTC
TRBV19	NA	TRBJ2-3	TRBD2	CASSSPGLVGSDTQYF	TGTGCCAGTAGTAGTCCGGGACTAGTTGGTTCTGATACGCAGTATTTT
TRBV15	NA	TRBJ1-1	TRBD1	CATSRDRGMNTEAFF	TGTGCCACCAGCAGGGACAGGGGCATGAACACTGAAGCTTTCTTT
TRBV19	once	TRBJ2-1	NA	CASRARGAGGGGPEQFF	TGTGCCAGTAGAGCCCGAGGGGCGGGAGGAGGGGGCCCTGAGCAGTTCTTC
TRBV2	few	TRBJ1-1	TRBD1	CASRGTGNTEAFF	TGTGCCAGCAGGGGGACAGGGAACACTGAAGCTTTCTTT
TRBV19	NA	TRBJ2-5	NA	CASRRGAQETQYF	TGTGCCAGTAGACGGGGGGCCCAAGAGACCCAGTACTTC
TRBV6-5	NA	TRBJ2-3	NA	CVTGQGTDTQYF	TGTGTAACTGGGCAGGGAACAGATACGCAGTATTTT
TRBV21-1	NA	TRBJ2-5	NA	CASSYGQGKETQYF	TGTGCCAGCAGCTATGGACAGGGTAAAGAGACCCAGTACTTC
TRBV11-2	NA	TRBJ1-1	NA	CASSFERSEAFF	TGTGCCAGCAGCTTCGAGAGGTCTGAAGCTTTCTTT
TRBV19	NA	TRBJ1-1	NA	CASSISAGVNTEAFF	TGTGCCAGTAGTATCTCAGCGGGGGTGAACACTGAAGCTTTCTTT
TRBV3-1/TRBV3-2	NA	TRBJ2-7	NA	CASSQQGNGNYEQYF	TGTGCCAGCAGCCAACAGGGGAATGGTAACTACGAGCAGTACTTC
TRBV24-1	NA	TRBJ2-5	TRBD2	CATSEWSSGQETQYF	TGTGCCACCAGTGAGTGGTCTAGCGGACAAGAGACCCAGTACTTC
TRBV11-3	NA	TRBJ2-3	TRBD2	CASSNRRTSPTDTQYF	TGTGCCAGCAGCAACCGCCGGACTAGTCCCACAGATACGCAGTATTTT
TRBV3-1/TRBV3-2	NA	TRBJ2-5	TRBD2	CASSQDPLAGSQETQYF	TGTGCCAGCAGCCAAGATCCCCTAGCGGGGAGTCAAGAGACCCAGTACTTC
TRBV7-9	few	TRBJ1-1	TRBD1	CASSLARSGTGNTEAFF	TGTGCCAGCAGCTTAGCTCGATCCGGGACAGGGAACACTGAAGCTTTCTTT
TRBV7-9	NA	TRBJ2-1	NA	CASSLLRDNEQFF	TGTGCCAGCAGCTTATTGCGAGACAATGAGCAGTTCTTC
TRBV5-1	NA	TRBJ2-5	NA	CASSLIQGKTQYF	TGCGCCAGCAGCTTGATTCAGGGAAAGACCCAGTACTTC
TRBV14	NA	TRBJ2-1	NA	CASSQGAGVNEQFF	TGTGCCAGCAGCCAAGGGGCAGGGGTCAATGAGCAGTTCTTC